These 19 T cell receptor beta chains originate from one sample sequenced in a study of blood T cells in healthy people across ages. PCR was performed a second time for roughly 7 to 11 cycles using a sample-barcoded 5' primer and a J-beta primer mix. One entry per CDR3 protein results from TCRdb running MiXCR on the 5' RACE reads. The repertoire has 800,000 to 950,000 distinct CDR3 sequences, 25% to 30% of them found once; the top ten carry about a tenth. The data also belong to a second study, concerning T cells of mothers and their children.

The material sequenced was blood. The receptors come from a woman in her 40s in good health.

The rearrangement uses TRBV24-1 and TRBJ2-6; D is uncertain. Looked up from germline, CDR1 is KGHDR and CDR2 is SFDVKD. The CDR3 runs to 14 residues. The V and J ends lost 5 bases and 2 bases respectively, with 6 bases between them. CDR3 sequence (DNA): TGTGCCACCAGTGTGAACACTGGGGCCAACGTCCTGACTTTC. It encodes CATSVNTGANVLTF.

Notes on this clonotype: A much bigger clone sits one base away, suggesting this may be a read error. The chain couples TRBV18 to TRBJ2-7; 7 nucleotides align to TRBD2. The CDR3 sequence is 14 residues long. Germline assignment: CDR1 KGHSH and CDR2 LQKENI. CDR3 in DNA: TGTGCCTGCTCACAAACCAGCGGGGTCGGCGAGCAGTACTTC. Translation: CACSQTSGVGEQYF.

Note on this clonotype: Compared with germline, one end of the junction differs, possibly owing to a read error. The CDR3 bases are TGCAGTGCCCTGGGGAAAGGACAGGGGGCTAACTATGGTTACACCTTC. Translated, it gives CSALGKGQGANYGYTF. The genes are TRBV20-1 and TRBJ1-2; 11 bases are a match to TRBD1. The CDR3 is made up of 16 amino acids. Per the germline V gene, CDR1 is DFQATT and CDR2 is SNEGSKA (reference sequence).

This clonotype was counted a few times. V is TRBV6-2 or TRBV6-3 and J is TRBJ1-5; 9 bases align to TRBD1. V lost 6 bases to trimming and J lost 11 bases; unmatched junction nucleotides: 5. Germline assignment: CDR1 MNHEY and CDR2 SVGEGT. The CDR3 totals 12 residues. The CDR3: CASSPGQGTQHF. In DNA, the CDR3 is TGTGCCAGCAGCCCCGGACAGGGGACCCAGCATTTT.

The chain uses TRBV28 and TRBJ2-3; 7 positions agree with TRBD1. Per germline, CDR1 MDHEN and CDR2 SYDVKM. With 4 bases clipped from V and 4 bases from J, the junction kept 8 bases outside the gene matches. The length of the CDR3 is 15 residues. The CDR3 here is CASSSGQDEADTQYF. Here the CDR3 DNA reads TGTGCCAGCAGTTCTGGACAGGATGAGGCAGATACGCAGTATTTT. The whole variable domain, remainder taken from reference TRBV28 and TRBJ2-3, is DVKVTQSSRYLVKRTGEKVFLECVQDMDHENMFWYRQDPGLGLRLIYFSYDVKMKEKGDIPEGYSVSREKKERFSLILESASTNQTSMYLCASSSGQDEADTQYFGPGTRLTVL.

This clonotype was recorded once. Since a much larger clone is just one base distant, this may be a read error. Because the CDR3 is missing its conserved closing phenylalanine or tryptophan, this is likely a read error. The chain employs TRBV7-3 and TRBJ2-1, with unresolved D. The CDR3 sequence is 13 residues long. CDR1 is SGHTA, CDR2 FQGTGA, per germline. V was trimmed by 5 bases and J by 6 bases, leaving 11 bases between them. DNA for the CDR3: TGTGCCAGCAGCATGACGTCGGGCAATGAGCAGTTCGTC. It specifies CASSMTSGNEQFV.

The chain recombines TRBV6-5 with TRBJ1-5; unclear D gene. The V end was cut by 0 bases, the J end by 5 bases, with 8 bases between. This CDR3 has 14 amino acids. CDR1 and CDR2 (germline): MNHEY, SVGAGI. As DNA, the CDR3 is TGTGCCAGCAGTTACTCGAACAGATATCAGCCCCAGCATTTT. Translating it yields CASSYSNRYQPQHF.

About this clonotype: Compared with germline, one end of the junction differs, possibly owing to a read error. The CDR3, as DNA: TGTGCCGCCAGCAGAGATTTGGGGCCCCGCAATCAGCCCCAGCATTTT. It specifies CAASRDLGPRNQPQHF. The J gene is TRBJ1-5, the V gene TRBV15, with a possible D match to TRBD1 (5 bases). CDR1 and CDR2 from the germline V gene are LNHNV and YYDKDF (reference sequence). The CDR3 is 16 residues long.

The CDR3 loop is CASSPWTSGVYEQFF. The CDR3 DNA sequence: TGTGCCAGCAGCCCCTGGACTAGCGGGGTCTACGAGCAGTTCTTC. V usage is TRBV3-1 and J usage is TRBJ2-1; 12 bases fit TRBD2. The CDR3 runs 15 residues. Germline V CDR1 and CDR2: LGHDT, YNNKEL (reference sequence). V gave up 4 bases and J gave up 10 bases; unmatched junction bases: 8.

This clonotype was picked up a small number of times. This chain uses TRBV5-1 with TRBJ2-3; D uncertain. The CDR3 loop spans 16 amino acids. The germline CDR1 and CDR2 sequences are SGHRS and YFSETQ. V was pared by 4 bases and J by 0 bases, with 15 bases between. Here the CDR3 DNA reads TGCGCCAGCAGCCCCGTAGCTGGGTTAAGCACAGATACGCAGTATTTT. It is translated as CASSPVAGLSTDTQYF.

This clonotype was found many times. V gene TRBV4-3 combines with J gene TRBJ2-7; no reliable D call. The CDR3 consists of 13 residues. CDR1 is LGHNA and CDR2 is YSLEER in the germline V gene. Between the trimmed V and J ends, which lost 3 bases and 4 bases, there was a span of 10 bases. The CDR3 DNA sequence: TGCGCCAGCAGCCAGAGTACAGCATACGAGCAGTACTTC. Protein: CASSQSTAYEQYF.

The CDR3 DNA reads as TGTGCCAGCAGCTTGCTAGCGGGGGGCCAGGGGAATGAGCAGTTCTTC. Residues: CASSLLAGGQGNEQFF. The chain links TRBV7-8 to TRBJ2-1, with TRBD2 identical over 11 bases. V lost 3 bases, J lost 7 bases, and 8 bases stayed unmatched. The CDR3 covers 16 residues. CDR1 is SGHVS and CDR2 is FQNEAQ in the germline V gene.

J is TRBJ2-5 and V is TRBV9, with 8 positions matching TRBD1. Per the germline V gene, CDR1 is SGDLS and CDR2 is YYNGEE. Unmatched junction bases numbered 16, after V lost 4 bases and J lost 11 bases. The length of the CDR3 is 15 residues. CDR3 DNA sequence: TGTGCCAGCAGCCCTTCGGACAGGGTACCTAGTGAGCAGTACTTC. The encoded protein is CASSPSDRVPSEQYF.

J is TRBJ1-6 and V is TRBV20-1; maybe TRBD1 (5 bases). Trimming shortened V by 6 bases and J by 10 bases, and 19 bases separated the two germline ends. This CDR3 is 14 amino acids long. The germline V gene encodes CDR1 DFQATT and CDR2 SNEGSKA (reference sequence). In DNA form, the CDR3 reads TGCAGTGCAGGGACGGAGCTCGAGGGATCACCCCTCCACTTT. Residues: CSAGTELEGSPLHF.

The chain links TRBV27 to TRBJ2-5; 9 bases agree with TRBD1. The CDR3 extends over 15 amino acids. V trimming: 5 bases; J trimming: 11 bases; junction bases outside the gene matches: 15. CDR1 and CDR2 from the germline V gene are MNHEY and SMNVEV (reference sequence). The CDR3 loop reads CASSLTWDRAHEQYF. DNA of the CDR3: TGTGCCAGCAGTCTAACCTGGGACAGGGCACATGAGCAGTACTTC.

V is TRBV5-5 and J is TRBJ1-4, with D possibly being TRBD1 (5 bases). Germline values: CDR1 SGHKS, CDR2 YYEKEE (reference sequence). With 1 base removed from V and 8 bases from J, the gap between germline ends came to 18 bases. The CDR3 extends over 16 amino acids. DNA for the CDR3: TGTGCCAGCAGCTTGCGGTTGGTCCAGGGTAAAGAAAAACTGTTTTTT. This gives the protein CASSLRLVQGKEKLFF.

A few counts support this clonotype. The genes are TRBV3-1 and TRBJ1-6; D perhaps matches TRBD1 (5 bases). Germline V CDR1 and CDR2: LGHDT, YNNKEL (reference sequence). CDR3 size: 14 residues. Between the trimmed V and J ends, which lost 4 bases and 7 bases, there was a span of 11 bases. In DNA form, the CDR3 reads TGTGCCAGCAGCCCAGCCGGGACCAATTCACCCCTCCACTTT. It yields the protein CASSPAGTNSPLHF.

This clonotype was observed a handful of times. The genes are TRBV6-5 and TRBJ1-6; D not resolved. Germline-derived CDR1 and CDR2 are MNHEY and SVGAGI. The CDR3 runs to 12 residues. V was trimmed by 6 bases and J by 12 bases, leaving 12 bases between them. The CDR3 loop is CASSYRGGPLHF. CDR3 DNA: TGTGCCAGCAGCTACCGTGGAGGACCCCTCCACTTT.

The rearrangement joins TRBV12-3 or TRBV12-4 to TRBJ1-1; TRBD1 matches 12 bases. V lost 5 bases to trimming and J lost 5 bases; unmatched junction nucleotides: 12. The CDR3 totals 17 residues. CDR3 region: CASSQWRDRGPGTEAFF. The CDR3, as DNA: TGTGCCAGCAGTCAGTGGCGGGACAGGGGGCCGGGGACTGAAGCTTTCTTT.